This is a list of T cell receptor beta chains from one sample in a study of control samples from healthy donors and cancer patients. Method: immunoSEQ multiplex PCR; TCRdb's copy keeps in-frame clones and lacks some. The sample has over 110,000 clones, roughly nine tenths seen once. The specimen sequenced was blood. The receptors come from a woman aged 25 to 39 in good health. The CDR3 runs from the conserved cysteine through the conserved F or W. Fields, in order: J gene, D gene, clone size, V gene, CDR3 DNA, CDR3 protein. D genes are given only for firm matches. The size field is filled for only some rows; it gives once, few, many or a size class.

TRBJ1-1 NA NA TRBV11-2 TGTGCCAGCCGGGACACTGAAGCTTTCTTT CASRDTEAFF
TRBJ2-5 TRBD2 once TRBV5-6 TGTGCCAGCAGCCTGCCTCGGGGGGTGCAAGAGACCCAGTACTTC CASSLPRGVQETQYF
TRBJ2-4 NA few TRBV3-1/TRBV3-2 TGTGCCAGCAGCCAACAAGACCTAGCCAAAAACATTCAGTACTTC CASSQQDLAKNIQYF
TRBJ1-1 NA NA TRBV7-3 TGTGCCAGCAGCTTAGATCCGAACACTGAAGCTTTCTTT CASSLDPNTEAFF
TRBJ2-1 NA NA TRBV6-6 TGTGCCAGCAGTTACGGGCTAGCGCCGTACAATGAGCAGTTCTTC CASSYGLAPYNEQFF
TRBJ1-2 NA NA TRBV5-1 TGCGCCAGCAGCCCAAATGGTGAGGGAGGCTACACCTTC CASSPNGEGGYTF
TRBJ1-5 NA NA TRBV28 TGTGCCAGCAGTTCCGCTACTACCATTAATCAGCCCCAGCATTTT CASSSATTINQPQHF
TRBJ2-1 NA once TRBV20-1 TGCAGCCGTCGGATAAACAATGAGCAGTTCTTC CSRRINNEQFF
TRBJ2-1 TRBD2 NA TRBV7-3 TGTGCCAGCAGCCCACTAGCGGGAGAGTGGGGGGAGCAGTTCTTC CASSPLAGEWGEQFF
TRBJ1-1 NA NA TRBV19 TGTGCCAGTAGTCTTACCGGACTGTGGAACACTGAAGCTTTCTTT CASSLTGLWNTEAFF
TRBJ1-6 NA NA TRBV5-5 TGTGCCAGCAGCTTGGTTGGGGGAGGAGGGTCACCCCTCCACTTT CASSLVGGGGSPLHF
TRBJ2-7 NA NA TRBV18 TGTGCCAGCTCACAACTGGAGGGTAGCTACGAGCAGTACTTC CASSQLEGSYEQYF
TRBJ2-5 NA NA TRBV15 TGTGCCACCAGTGCGTCACAAGAGACCCAGTACTTC CATSASQETQYF
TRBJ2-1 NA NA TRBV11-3 TGTGCCAGCAGCTTAGTCTATGGCGGGGACCAGTTCTTC CASSLVYGGDQFF
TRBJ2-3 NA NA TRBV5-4 TGTGCCAGCAGCTTGTTAGGGATAGATACGCAGTATTTT CASSLLGIDTQYF
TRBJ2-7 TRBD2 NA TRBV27 TGTGCCAGCAGTTGGGGACCCGGGACTAGCGGGAGGGCCGGGTCCTACGAGCAGTACTTC CASSWGPGTSGRAGSYEQYF
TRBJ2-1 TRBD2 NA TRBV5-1 TGCGAACACTTCGGGCTAGCGGGAAATGAGCAGTTCTTC CEHFGLAGNEQFF
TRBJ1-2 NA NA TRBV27 TGTGCCAGCAGTCCCACAGGGAGGGGAGGCTACACCTTC CASSPTGRGGYTF
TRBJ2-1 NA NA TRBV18 TGTGCCAGCTCACCGGGGGGGGCGCGTGGTGAGCAGTTCTTC CASSPGGARGEQFF
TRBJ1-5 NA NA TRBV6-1 TGTGCCAGCAGTGAGCTGGGGGGCAATCAGCCCCAGCATTTT CASSELGGNQPQHF
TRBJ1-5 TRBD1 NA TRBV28 TGTGCCAGCAGTTTGGGCAGGGGGCCAATCGGTCAGCCCCAGCATTTT CASSLGRGPIGQPQHF
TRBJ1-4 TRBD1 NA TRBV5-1 TGCGCCAGCAGCTTGGCAGGGGGCGAAAATGAAAAACTGTTTTTT CASSLAGGENEKLFF